The clone carrying this T cell receptor beta chain was detected only once. Per germline, CDR1 SGHRS and CDR2 YFSETQ. The CDR3 is made up of 16 amino acids. V shed 0 bases and J 2 bases; nucleotides not matched to a gene: 6. The entry originates in a study of blood T cell repertoires in COVID-19. Study details: T cells, B-cell-depleted T cells, or PBMCs provided the cDNA or gDNA that served as material.

Original analysis: Estimation of nucleated cell counts relied on the amplification of reference gene primers. Data came from immunoSEQ multiplex PCR; TCRdb stores just in-frame clones and leaves some out. The DNA was the basis for D and trimming; V, J and clone size are from that table. The sample lists 25,000 to 30,000 clones, 80% to 90% occurring once. This rearrangement joins TRBV5-1 to TRBJ2-3; TRBD2 agrees at 7 bases. The receptor was isolated from a human donor in a cohort sampled during active COVID-19. The sample comprised peripheral blood. Here the CDR3 reads CASSLALGGTTDTQYF. The CDR3 DNA reads TGCGCCAGCAGCTTGGCCTTGGGGGGGACCACAGATACGCAGTATTTT. Full variable domain (missing parts from reference TRBV5-1 and TRBJ2-3): KAGVTQTPRYLIKTRGQQVTLSCSPISGHRSVSWYQQTPGQGLQFLFEYFSETQRNKGNFPGRFSGRQFSNSRSEMNVSTLELGDSALYLCASSLALGGTTDTQYFGPGTRLTVL.